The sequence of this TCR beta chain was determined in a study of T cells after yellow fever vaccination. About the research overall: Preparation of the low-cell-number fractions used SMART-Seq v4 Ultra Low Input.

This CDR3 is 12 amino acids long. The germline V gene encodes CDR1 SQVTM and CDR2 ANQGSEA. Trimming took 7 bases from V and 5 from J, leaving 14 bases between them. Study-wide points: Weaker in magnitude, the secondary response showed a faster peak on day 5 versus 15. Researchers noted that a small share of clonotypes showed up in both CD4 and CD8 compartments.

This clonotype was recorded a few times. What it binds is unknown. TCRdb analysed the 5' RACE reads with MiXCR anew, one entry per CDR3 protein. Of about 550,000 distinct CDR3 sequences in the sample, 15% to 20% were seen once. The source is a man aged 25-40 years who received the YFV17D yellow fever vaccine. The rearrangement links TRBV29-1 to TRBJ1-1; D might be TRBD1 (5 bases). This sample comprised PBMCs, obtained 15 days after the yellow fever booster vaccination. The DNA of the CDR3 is TGCAGCGGTACCGGGACTAGGACTGAAGCTTTCTTT. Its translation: CSGTGTRTEAFF. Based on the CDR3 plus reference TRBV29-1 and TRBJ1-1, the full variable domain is SAVISQKPSRDICQRGTSLTIQCQVDSQVTMMFWYRQQPGQSLTLIATANQGSEATYESGFVIDKFPISRPNLTFSTLTVSNMSPEDSSIYLCSGTGTRTEAFFGQGTRLTVV.